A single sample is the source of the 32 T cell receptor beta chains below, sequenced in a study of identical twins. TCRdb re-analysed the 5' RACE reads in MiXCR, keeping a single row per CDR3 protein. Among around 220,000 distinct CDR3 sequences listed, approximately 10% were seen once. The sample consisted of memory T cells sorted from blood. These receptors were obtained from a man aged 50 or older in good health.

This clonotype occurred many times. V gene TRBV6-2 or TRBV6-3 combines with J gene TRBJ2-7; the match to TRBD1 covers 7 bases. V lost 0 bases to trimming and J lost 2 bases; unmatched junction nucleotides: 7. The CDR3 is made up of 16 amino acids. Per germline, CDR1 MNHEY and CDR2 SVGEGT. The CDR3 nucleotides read TGTGCCAGCAGTTACTCGAAATTCCAGGGGGCCTACGAGCAGTACTTC. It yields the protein CASSYSKFQGAYEQYF.

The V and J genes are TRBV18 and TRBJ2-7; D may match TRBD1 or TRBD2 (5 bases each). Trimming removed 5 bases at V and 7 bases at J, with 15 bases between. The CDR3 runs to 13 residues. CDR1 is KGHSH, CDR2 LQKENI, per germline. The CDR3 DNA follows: TGTGCCAGCTCATCGGGACGGCCGGGGGAGCAGTACTTC. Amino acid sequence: CASSSGRPGEQYF.

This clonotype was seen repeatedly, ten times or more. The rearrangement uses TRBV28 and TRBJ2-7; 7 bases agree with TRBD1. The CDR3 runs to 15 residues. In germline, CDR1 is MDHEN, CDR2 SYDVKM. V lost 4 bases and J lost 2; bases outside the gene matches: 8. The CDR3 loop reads CASSYTRDRAYEQYF. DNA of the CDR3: TGTGCCAGCAGTTATACCCGGGACAGAGCCTACGAGCAGTACTTC. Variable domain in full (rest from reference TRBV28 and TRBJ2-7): DVKVTQSSRYLVKRTGEKVFLECVQDMDHENMFWYRQDPGLGLRLIYFSYDVKMKEKGDIPEGYSVSREKKERFSLILESASTNQTSMYLCASSYTRDRAYEQYFGPGTRLTVT.

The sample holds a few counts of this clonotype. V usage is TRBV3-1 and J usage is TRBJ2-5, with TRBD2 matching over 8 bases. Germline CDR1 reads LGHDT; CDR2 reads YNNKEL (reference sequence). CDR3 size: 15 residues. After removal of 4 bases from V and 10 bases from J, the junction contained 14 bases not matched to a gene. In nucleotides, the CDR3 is TGTGCCAGCAGCCTCCCGAATAGCGGGGTGGATGGCCAGTACTTC. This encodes CASSLPNSGVDGQYF.

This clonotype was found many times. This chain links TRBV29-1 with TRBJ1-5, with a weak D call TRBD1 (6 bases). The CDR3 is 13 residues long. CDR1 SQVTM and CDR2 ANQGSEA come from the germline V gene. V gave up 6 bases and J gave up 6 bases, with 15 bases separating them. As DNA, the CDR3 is TGCAGCGTAGGGGAGGGGGGGCTTCAGCCCCAGCATTTT. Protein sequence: CSVGEGGLQPQHF.

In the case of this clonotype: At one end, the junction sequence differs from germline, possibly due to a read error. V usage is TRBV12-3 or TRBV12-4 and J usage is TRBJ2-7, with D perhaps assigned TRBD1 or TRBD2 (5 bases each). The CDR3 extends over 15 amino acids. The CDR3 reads CASSFTFLSGTALNF. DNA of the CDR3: TGTGCCAGCAGTTTTACGTTCCTCTCGGGGACCGCCTTGAACTTC.

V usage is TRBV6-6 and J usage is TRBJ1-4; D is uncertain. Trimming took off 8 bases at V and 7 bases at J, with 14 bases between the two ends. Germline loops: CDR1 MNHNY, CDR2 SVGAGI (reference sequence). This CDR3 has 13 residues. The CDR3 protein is CASQRRRSEKLFF. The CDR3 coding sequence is TGTGCCAGCCAACGAAGACGGAGTGAAAAACTGTTTTTT.

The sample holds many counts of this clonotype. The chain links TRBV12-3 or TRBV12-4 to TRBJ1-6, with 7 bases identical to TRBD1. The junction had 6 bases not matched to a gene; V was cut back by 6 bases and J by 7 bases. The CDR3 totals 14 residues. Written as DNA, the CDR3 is TGTGCCAGCAGCAGACAGGGCCTGAATTCACCCCTCCACTTT. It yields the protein CASSRQGLNSPLHF.

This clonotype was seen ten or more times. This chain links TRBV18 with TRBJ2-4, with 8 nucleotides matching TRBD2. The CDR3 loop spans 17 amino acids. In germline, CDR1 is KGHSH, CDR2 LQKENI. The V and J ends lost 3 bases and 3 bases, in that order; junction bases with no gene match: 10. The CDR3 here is CASSPPRGGNDKNIQYF. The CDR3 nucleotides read TGTGCCAGCTCACCCCCCCGGGGGGGCAACGACAAAAACATTCAGTACTTC.

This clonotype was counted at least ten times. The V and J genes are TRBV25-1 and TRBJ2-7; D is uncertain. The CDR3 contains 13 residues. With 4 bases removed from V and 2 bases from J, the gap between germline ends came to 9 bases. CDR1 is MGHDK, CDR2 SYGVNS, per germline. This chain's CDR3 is CASSAAGPYEQYF. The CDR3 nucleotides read TGTGCCAGCAGTGCGGCCGGTCCCTACGAGCAGTACTTC.

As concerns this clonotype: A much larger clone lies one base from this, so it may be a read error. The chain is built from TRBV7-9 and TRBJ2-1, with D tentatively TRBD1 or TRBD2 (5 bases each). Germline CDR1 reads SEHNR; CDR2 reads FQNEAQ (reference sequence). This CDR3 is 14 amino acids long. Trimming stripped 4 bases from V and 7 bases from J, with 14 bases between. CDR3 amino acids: CASSWGRPGNEQFF. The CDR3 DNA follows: TGTGCCAGCAGCTGGGGACGGCCGGGGAATGAGCAGTTCTTC.

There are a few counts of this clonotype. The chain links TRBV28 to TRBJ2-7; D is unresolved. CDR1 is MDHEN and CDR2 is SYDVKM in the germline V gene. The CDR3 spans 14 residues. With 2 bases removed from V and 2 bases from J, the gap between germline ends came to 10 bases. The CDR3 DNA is TGTGCCAGCAGTTTAGGGAACGCTCCCTACGAGCAGTACTTC. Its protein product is CASSLGNAPYEQYF.

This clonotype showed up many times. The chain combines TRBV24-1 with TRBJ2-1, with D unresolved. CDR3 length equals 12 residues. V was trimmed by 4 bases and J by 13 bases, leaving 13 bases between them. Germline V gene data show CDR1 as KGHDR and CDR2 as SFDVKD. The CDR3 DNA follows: TGTGCCACCAGTGACCCACTTTCACCCCAGTTCTTC. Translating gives CATSDPLSPQFF.

The DNA for the CDR3 is TGCAGCGCCATAGAGACAGGGGACTGGTGGGGTCAGCCCCAGCATTTT. It encodes CSAIETGDWWGQPQHF. This chain joins TRBV29-1 and TRBJ1-5; 8 bases fit TRBD1. J was trimmed by 6 bases and V by 7 bases; bases with no gene match: 17. The germline gives CDR1 SQVTM, CDR2 ANQGSEA. The CDR3 totals 16 residues. Full variable domain (rest looked up from reference TRBV29-1 and TRBJ1-5): SAVISQKPSRDICQRGTSLTIQCQVDSQVTMMFWYRQQPGQSLTLIATANQGSEATYESGFVIDKFPISRPNLTFSTLTVSNMSPEDSSIYLCSAIETGDWWGQPQHFGDGTRLSIL.

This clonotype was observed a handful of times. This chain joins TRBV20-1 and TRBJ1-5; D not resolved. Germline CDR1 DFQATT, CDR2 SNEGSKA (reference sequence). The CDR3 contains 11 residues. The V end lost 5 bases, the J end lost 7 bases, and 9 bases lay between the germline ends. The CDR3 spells CSAGASQPQHF. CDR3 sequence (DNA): TGCAGTGCTGGCGCCAGCCAGCCCCAGCATTTT.

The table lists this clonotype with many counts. The CDR3 loop reads CASSWDYNSPLHF. The DNA for the CDR3 is TGTGCCAGCAGCTGGGACTATAATTCACCCCTCCACTTT. The rearrangement links TRBV5-5 to TRBJ1-6; D is uncertain. The CDR3 extends over 13 amino acids. V was pared by 3 bases and J by 3 bases, with 4 bases between. Germline V gene data show CDR1 as SGHKS and CDR2 as YYEKEE (reference sequence).

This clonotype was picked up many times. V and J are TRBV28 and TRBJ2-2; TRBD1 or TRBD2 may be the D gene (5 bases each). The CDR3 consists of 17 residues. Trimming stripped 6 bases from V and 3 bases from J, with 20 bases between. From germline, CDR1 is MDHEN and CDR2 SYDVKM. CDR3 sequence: CASSSIGDLLDTGELFF. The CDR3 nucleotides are TGTGCCAGCAGCTCGATAGGGGACCTCCTGGACACCGGGGAGCTGTTTTTT.

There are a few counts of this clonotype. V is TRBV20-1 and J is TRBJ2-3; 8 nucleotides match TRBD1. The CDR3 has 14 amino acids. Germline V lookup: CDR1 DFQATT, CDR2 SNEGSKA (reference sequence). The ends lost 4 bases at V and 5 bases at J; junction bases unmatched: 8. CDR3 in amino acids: CSATQGGPKDTQYF. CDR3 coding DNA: TGCAGTGCTACACAGGGGGGCCCCAAAGATACGCAGTATTTT.

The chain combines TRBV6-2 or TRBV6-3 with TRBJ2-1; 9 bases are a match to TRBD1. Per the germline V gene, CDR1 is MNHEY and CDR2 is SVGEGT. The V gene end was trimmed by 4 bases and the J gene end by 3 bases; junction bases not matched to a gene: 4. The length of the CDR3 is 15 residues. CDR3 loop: CASSWGQGGYNEQFF. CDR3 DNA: TGTGCCAGCAGTTGGGGACAGGGCGGCTACAATGAGCAGTTCTTC.

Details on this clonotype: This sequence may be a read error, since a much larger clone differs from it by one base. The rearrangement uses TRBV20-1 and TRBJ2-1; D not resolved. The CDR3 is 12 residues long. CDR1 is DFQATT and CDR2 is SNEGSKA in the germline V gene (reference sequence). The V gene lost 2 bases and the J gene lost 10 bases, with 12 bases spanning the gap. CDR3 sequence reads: CSARHLAQEQFF. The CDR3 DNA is TGCAGTGCTAGACATCTCGCCCAAGAGCAGTTCTTC.

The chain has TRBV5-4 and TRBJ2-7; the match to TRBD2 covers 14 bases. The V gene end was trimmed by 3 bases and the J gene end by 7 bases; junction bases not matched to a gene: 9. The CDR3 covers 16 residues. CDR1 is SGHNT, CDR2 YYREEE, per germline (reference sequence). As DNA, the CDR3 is TGTGCCAGCAGCTCTGGACTAGCGGGGGGAGCAAGGGAGCAGTACTTC. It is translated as CASSSGLAGGAREQYF.

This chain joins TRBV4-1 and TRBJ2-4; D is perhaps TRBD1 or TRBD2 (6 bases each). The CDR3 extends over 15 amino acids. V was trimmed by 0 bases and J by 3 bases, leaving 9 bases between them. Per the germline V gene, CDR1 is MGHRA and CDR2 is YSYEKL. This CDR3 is CASSQEGGYKNIQYF. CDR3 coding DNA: TGCGCCAGCAGCCAAGAAGGGGGGTACAAAAACATTCAGTACTTC.

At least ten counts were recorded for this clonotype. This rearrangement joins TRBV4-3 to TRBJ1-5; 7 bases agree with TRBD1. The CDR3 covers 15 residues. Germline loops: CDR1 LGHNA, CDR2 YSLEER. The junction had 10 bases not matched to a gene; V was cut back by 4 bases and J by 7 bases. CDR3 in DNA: TGCGCCAGCAGCCGGAACAGGGGAAGCGGACAGCCCCAGCATTTT. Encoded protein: CASSRNRGSGQPQHF.

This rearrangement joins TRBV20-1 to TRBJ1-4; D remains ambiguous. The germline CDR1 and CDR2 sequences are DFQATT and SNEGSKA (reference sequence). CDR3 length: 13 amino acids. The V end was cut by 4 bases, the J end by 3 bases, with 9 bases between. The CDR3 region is CSAIYSPNEKLFF. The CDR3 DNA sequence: TGCAGTGCTATCTACAGTCCTAATGAAAAACTGTTTTTT.

CDR3 sequence reads: CASSSLRGASYNEQFF. CDR3 DNA sequence: TGTGCCAGCAGCTCCTTAAGGGGGGCCTCCTACAATGAGCAGTTCTTC. The chain couples TRBV11-2 to TRBJ2-1; D may match TRBD1 or TRBD2 (6 bases each). Germline CDR1 SGHAT, CDR2 FQNNGV. This CDR3 comprises 16 residues. V was cut by 4 bases and J by 0 bases, with 13 bases left in between.

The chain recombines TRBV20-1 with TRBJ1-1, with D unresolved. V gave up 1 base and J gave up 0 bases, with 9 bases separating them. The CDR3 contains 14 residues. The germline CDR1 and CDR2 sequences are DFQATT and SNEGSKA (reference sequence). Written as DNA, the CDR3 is TGCAGTGCTAGAGTGAGGAGCATGAACACTGAAGCTTTCTTT. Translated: CSARVRSMNTEAFF.

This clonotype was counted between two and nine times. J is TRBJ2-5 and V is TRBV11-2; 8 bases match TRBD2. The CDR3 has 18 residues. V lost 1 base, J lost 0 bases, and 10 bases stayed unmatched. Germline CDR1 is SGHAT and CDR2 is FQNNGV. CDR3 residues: CASSLGGTSVGDQETQYF. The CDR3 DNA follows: TGTGCCAGCAGCTTAGGTGGGACTAGTGTAGGGGACCAAGAGACCCAGTACTTC.

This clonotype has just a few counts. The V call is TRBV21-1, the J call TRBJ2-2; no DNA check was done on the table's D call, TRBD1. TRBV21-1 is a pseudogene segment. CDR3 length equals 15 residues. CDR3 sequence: CASGDRVANTGELFF. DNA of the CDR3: TGTGCCAGCGGGGACAGGGTGGCGAACACCGGGGAGCTGTTTTTT.

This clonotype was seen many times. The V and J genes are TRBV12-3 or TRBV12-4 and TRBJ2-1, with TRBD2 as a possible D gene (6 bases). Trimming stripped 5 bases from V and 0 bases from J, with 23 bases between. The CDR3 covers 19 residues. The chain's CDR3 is CASSPPIRGGPSSYNEQFF. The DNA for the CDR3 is TGTGCCAGCAGTCCACCCATCCGTGGAGGGCCGAGCTCCTACAATGAGCAGTTCTTC.

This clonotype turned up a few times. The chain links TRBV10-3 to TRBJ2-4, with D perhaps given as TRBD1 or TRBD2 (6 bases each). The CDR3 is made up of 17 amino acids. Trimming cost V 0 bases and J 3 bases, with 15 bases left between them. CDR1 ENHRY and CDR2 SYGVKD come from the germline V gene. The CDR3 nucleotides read TGTGCCATCAGTGAGTCGTTAGGGGGGCGAAACAAAAACATTCAGTACTTC. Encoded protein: CAISESLGGRNKNIQYF.

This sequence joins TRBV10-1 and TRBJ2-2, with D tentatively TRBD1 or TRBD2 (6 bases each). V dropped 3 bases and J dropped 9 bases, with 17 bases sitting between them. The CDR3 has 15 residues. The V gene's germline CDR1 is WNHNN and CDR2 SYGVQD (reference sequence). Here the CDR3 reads CASSDGTGRYRELFF. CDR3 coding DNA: TGCGCCAGCAGTGATGGTACAGGGAGGTACCGGGAGCTGTTTTTT.

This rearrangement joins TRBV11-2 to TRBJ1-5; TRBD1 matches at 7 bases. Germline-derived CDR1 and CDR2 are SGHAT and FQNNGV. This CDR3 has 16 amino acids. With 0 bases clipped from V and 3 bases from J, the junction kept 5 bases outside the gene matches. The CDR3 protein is CASSLDGGTVNQPQHF. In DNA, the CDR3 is TGTGCCAGCAGCTTAGATGGGGGGACAGTCAATCAGCCCCAGCATTTT.